One sample yielded the 21 T cell receptor beta chains listed below, sequenced in a study of technical replicates of blood from several donors. Generated by immunoSEQ multiplex PCR, the TCRdb table keeps only in-frame clones and is missing some. The table has tens of thousands of clones, 94% seen once. Sequencing used T cells isolated from PBMCs. The receptors were sampled from a human donor in good health.

CDR3 nucleotide sequence: TGTGCCAGCAGCTTTCCAGCGGGAGGGACGAACACCGGGGAGCTGTTTTTT. Amino acids: CASSFPAGGTNTGELFF. The V and J genes are TRBV11-2 and TRBJ2-2, with 10 bases lining up with TRBD2. The germline gives CDR1 SGHAT, CDR2 FQNNGV. Germline trimming cut 3 bases from V and 0 bases from J; bases unmatched to any gene: 4. This CDR3 comprises 17 residues.

This clone was found a few times. The chain couples TRBV14 to TRBJ1-2; 7 bases fit TRBD1. CDR3 size: 13 residues. V lost 5 bases and J lost 4; bases outside the gene matches: 4. Germline loops: CDR1 SGHDN, CDR2 FVKESK. As DNA, the CDR3 is TGTGCCAGCAGCGCCGACAGGGTCTATGGCTACACCTTC. Translated, it gives CASSADRVYGYTF.

This clone was recorded only once. The CDR3 is CASSPRRQGTDEQYF. CDR3 in DNA: TGTGCCAGCAGCCCTAGGAGACAGGGTACTGACGAGCAGTACTTC. The chain uses TRBV7-9 and TRBJ2-7, with 7 bases identical to TRBD1. The CDR3 length is 15 residues. With 5 bases clipped from V and 5 bases from J, the junction kept 12 bases outside the gene matches. Germline CDR1 SEHNR, CDR2 FQNEAQ (reference sequence). Full variable domain (remainder filled in from reference TRBV7-9 and TRBJ2-7): DTGVSQNPRHKITKRGQNVTFRCDPISEHNRLYWYRQTLGQGPEFLTYFQNEAQLEKSRLLSDRFSAERPKGSFSTLEIQRTEQGDSAMYLCASSPRRQGTDEQYFGPGTRLTVT.

The chain couples TRBV5-1 to TRBJ2-7; 9 nucleotides agree with TRBD2. The CDR3 spans 15 residues. Germline CDR1 and CDR2: SGHRS and YFSETQ. V shed 1 base and J 1 base; nucleotides not matched to a gene: 3. CDR3 in amino acids: CASSLLSGSSYEQYF. CDR3 coding DNA: TGCGCCAGCAGCTTGCTTAGCGGGAGTTCCTACGAGCAGTACTTC. Drawing the rest from reference TRBV5-1 and TRBJ2-7, the complete variable domain is KAGVTQTPRYLIKTRGQQVTLSCSPISGHRSVSWYQQTPGQGLQFLFEYFSETQRNKGNFPGRFSGRQFSNSRSEMNVSTLELGDSALYLCASSLLSGSSYEQYFGPGTRLTVT.

The chain links TRBV7-8 to TRBJ1-2; D unclear. The CDR3 is 15 amino acids. Germline CDR1 is SGHVS and CDR2 is FQNEAQ. Deletions cut 5 bases from V and 4 bases from J, with 17 bases between. CDR3 loop: CASSTNRRGGYGYTF. The CDR3 bases are TGTGCCAGCAGCACAAACCGGCGGGGAGGCTATGGCTACACCTTC.

The rearrangement uses TRBV29-1 and TRBJ2-3; TRBD2 aligns across 8 bases. The CDR3 totals 16 residues. V lost 1 base and J lost 4; bases outside the gene matches: 10. The germline CDR1 and CDR2 sequences are SQVTM and ANQGSEA. CDR3 amino acids: CSVEAQREFGADTQYF. The DNA of the CDR3 is TGCAGCGTTGAAGCCCAGCGGGAGTTTGGGGCAGATACGCAGTATTTT.

This chain links TRBV15 with TRBJ1-3, with D uncertain. Germline V lookup: CDR1 LNHNV, CDR2 YYDKDF (reference sequence). CDR3 length: 16 amino acids. Trimming pared 3 bases from V and 1 base from J, leaving 13 bases between. CDR3 sequence reads: CATSRSAGVSGNTIYF. The CDR3 coding sequence is TGTGCCACCAGCAGGAGTGCGGGAGTATCTGGAAACACCATATATTTT.

In this sample, this clone turned up once. The chain carries TRBV29-1 and TRBJ1-2; D is possibly TRBD1 (5 bases). Between the trimmed V and J ends, which lost 6 bases and 3 bases, there was a span of 20 bases. The CDR3 has 15 amino acids. CDR1 and CDR2 (germline): SQVTM, ANQGSEA. For the CDR3, the DNA is TGCAGCGTCGACCGGGGGAGAGGGCCCGACTATGGCTACACCTTC. Translated: CSVDRGRGPDYGYTF.

This clone showed up just once. This chain joins TRBV10-3 and TRBJ2-7; 8 bases map to TRBD2. The length of the CDR3 is 16 residues. With V trimmed by 7 bases and J by 2 bases, 13 bases remained unmatched. Germline-derived CDR1 and CDR2 are ENHRY and SYGVKD. The CDR3 region is CAIKAGSGINTYEQYF. Written as DNA, the CDR3 is TGTGCCATCAAAGCGGGTAGCGGGATTAATACCTACGAGCAGTACTTC.

This chain links TRBV9 with TRBJ1-6, with unresolved D. The CDR3 covers 12 residues. The ends were cut back, 3 bases at V and 9 bases at J, with 7 bases in the middle. Germline V CDR1 and CDR2: SGDLS, YYNGEE. The CDR3 DNA sequence: TGTGCCAGCAGCGAACTTGCTTCACCCCTCCACTTT. Protein: CASSELASPLHF.

V usage is TRBV6-6 and J usage is TRBJ1-5, with D maybe TRBD1 (5 bases). The V end was cut by 7 bases, the J end by 2 bases, with 18 bases between. Looked up from germline, CDR1 is MNHNY and CDR2 is SVGAGI (reference sequence). The CDR3 is made up of 16 amino acids. The CDR3 here is CASIASTEVRNQPQHF. Here the CDR3 DNA reads TGTGCCAGCATTGCGTCGACAGAAGTTCGCAATCAGCCCCAGCATTTT.

V is TRBV5-1 and J is TRBJ2-3; 8 positions agree with TRBD2. Unmatched junction bases numbered 7, after V lost 0 bases and J lost 4 bases. CDR3 size: 16 residues. Germline assignment: CDR1 SGHRS and CDR2 YFSETQ. In DNA, the CDR3 is TGCGCCAGCAGCTTGGGAGTTAGCGGGGTCGCAGATACGCAGTATTTT. This translates into CASSLGVSGVADTQYF.

This chain connects TRBV15 to TRBJ2-7; TRBD1 matches 9 bases. CDR1 is LNHNV and CDR2 is YYDKDF in the germline V gene (reference sequence). V lost 2 bases to trimming and J lost 7 bases; unmatched junction nucleotides: 9. CDR3 length: 15 amino acids. Here the CDR3 reads CATSRRTGVAGEQYF. The CDR3 nucleotides are TGTGCCACCAGCAGAAGGACAGGGGTCGCGGGTGAGCAGTACTTC.

The J gene is TRBJ1-1, the V gene TRBV18; no clear D. The ends were cut back, 3 bases at V and 2 bases at J, with 4 bases in the middle. The CDR3 runs 12 residues. The germline gives CDR1 KGHSH, CDR2 LQKENI. CDR3 sequence: CASSPQNTEAFF. For the CDR3, the DNA is TGTGCCAGCTCACCTCAAAACACTGAAGCTTTCTTT.

This sequence joins TRBV10-3 and TRBJ2-1; 12 nucleotides line up with TRBD2. The CDR3 contains 17 residues. Germline V gene data show CDR1 as ENHRY and CDR2 as SYGVKD. J gave up 1 base and V 3 bases, and 4 bases lay outside the gene matches. This CDR3 reads CAISDSSGRVSYNEQFF. The CDR3 coding sequence is TGTGCCATCAGTGATTCTAGCGGGAGGGTATCCTACAATGAGCAGTTCTTC.

The V and J genes are TRBV7-9 and TRBJ1-2; the match to TRBD1 covers 8 bases. V lost 4 bases and J lost 6; bases outside the gene matches: 13. Germline V gene lookup returns CDR1 SEHNR and CDR2 FQNEAQ (reference sequence). This CDR3 region has 16 residues. DNA of the CDR3: TGTGCCAGCAGCTCTGCTGCAGGGGGCTATAAGAATGGCTACACCTTC. Its protein product is CASSSAAGGYKNGYTF.

This chain links TRBV10-2 with TRBJ2-5; 13 bases line up with TRBD2. Trimming at V came to 2 bases and at J to 2 bases, leaving 5 bases not matched to a gene. CDR1 is WSHSY, CDR2 SAAADI, per germline. The CDR3 consists of 17 residues. In DNA form, the CDR3 reads TGCGCCAGCAGTGAGCCGCGACTAGCGGGAGGACAAGAGACCCAGTACTTC. Protein product: CASSEPRLAGGQETQYF.

The gene calls are TRBV7-8 and TRBJ1-5, with D possibly being TRBD1 (6 bases). This CDR3 contains 16 residues. V lost 7 bases and J 6 bases, leaving 22 bases between the germline ends. Germline loops: CDR1 SGHVS, CDR2 FQNEAQ. In nucleotides, the CDR3 is TGTGCCAGCACCCTTAGTAGGGCGGGGGGCACTCAGCCCCAGCATTTT. Residues: CASTLSRAGGTQPQHF.

This clone was recorded a few times. The chain employs TRBV5-1 and TRBJ1-3; D gene unclear. CDR3 length equals 15 residues. The V gene lost 0 bases and the J gene lost 2 bases, with 9 bases spanning the gap. Per the germline V gene, CDR1 is SGHRS and CDR2 is YFSETQ. The CDR3 protein is CASSLAGLTGNTIYF. The DNA of the CDR3 is TGCGCCAGCAGCTTGGCGGGTTTAACTGGAAACACCATATATTTT.

The chain uses TRBV5-4 and TRBJ2-5; 7 bases match TRBD2. The CDR3 is 13 residues long. V was pared by 0 bases and J by 5 bases, with 1 base of the junction left unmatched. The germline gives CDR1 SGHNT, CDR2 YYREEE (reference sequence). The CDR3 nucleotides are TGTGCCAGCAGCTTGGCACTAGCGGAGACCCAGTACTTC. Translated, it gives CASSLALAETQYF.

The CDR3 DNA reads TGTGCCAGCTCACCTACTTCGGACAGGGACACTGGCTACACCTTC. Protein product: CASSPTSDRDTGYTF. The chain employs TRBV18 and TRBJ1-2, with 8 positions matching TRBD1. This CDR3 contains 15 residues. The trim removed 3 bases at V and 7 bases at J, leaving 10 bases unmatched. Per germline, CDR1 KGHSH and CDR2 LQKENI.